This T cell receptor (beta chain) was profiled in a study of neurological immune-mediated disorders. Study as a whole: Of the multiple sclerosis patients, roughly 35 in total, roughly 30 were relapsing-remitting and 3 were secondary progressive. General study points: When the repertoires were sorted by phylogenetic grouping, those of 18 of 34 multiple sclerosis patients ended up in one related-CDR3 cluster, a possible signature.

Regarding time point: longitudinal time-point 3. Looked up from germline, CDR1 is MDHEN and CDR2 is SYDVKM. Trimming left V 3 bases short and J 3 bases short, with 11 bases between. This CDR3 region has 14 residues. Every sequencing run drew on 15-18 subjects and yielded over 170 million TCR-beta sequences. TCRdb itself ran the 5' RACE reads through MiXCR, one entry per CDR3 protein. Of approximately 84,000 distinct CDR3 sequences listed, 4.3% are singletons. This clonotype was observed a few times. The antigen is not known. The chain links TRBV28 to TRBJ2-5, with a tentative D call TRBD2 (6 bases). The material sequenced was PBMCs. The receptor was isolated from a woman aged 55-75 years with multiple sclerosis. This CDR3 is CASSFGDFKETQYF. The CDR3, as DNA: TGTGCCAGCAGTTTTGGGGACTTCAAAGAGACCCAGTACTTC.